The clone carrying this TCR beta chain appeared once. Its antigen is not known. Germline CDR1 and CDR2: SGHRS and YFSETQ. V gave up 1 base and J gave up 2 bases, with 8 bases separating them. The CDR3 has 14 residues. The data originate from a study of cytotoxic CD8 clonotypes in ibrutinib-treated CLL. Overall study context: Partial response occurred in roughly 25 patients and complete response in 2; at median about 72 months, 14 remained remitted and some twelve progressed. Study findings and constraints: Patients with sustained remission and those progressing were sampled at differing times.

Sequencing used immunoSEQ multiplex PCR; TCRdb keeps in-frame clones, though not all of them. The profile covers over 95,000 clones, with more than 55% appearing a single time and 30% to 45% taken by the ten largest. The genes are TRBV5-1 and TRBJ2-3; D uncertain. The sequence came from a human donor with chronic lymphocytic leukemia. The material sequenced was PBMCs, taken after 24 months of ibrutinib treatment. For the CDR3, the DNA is TGCGCCAGCAGCTTGACCGGTTACACAGATACGCAGTATTTT. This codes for CASSLTGYTDTQYF.